The present TCR beta chain was sequenced within a study of cytomegalovirus exposure and HLA in healthy donors. The wider study: Early on, a data release was issued that held 80 million to 90 million unique TCRs from HLA-typed donors. Points from the study as a whole: It was shown in a later analysis that HLA-associated TCR beta chains were more clonally expanded than other, equally common chains.

This clone has more than one count but fewer than ten. Its specificity is not known. This CDR3 is built from 15 residues. J gave up 5 bases and V 3 bases, and 5 bases lay outside the gene matches. Germline V lookup: CDR1 SNHLY, CDR2 FYNNEI. The PCR ran on 60 Vbeta and 13 Jbeta primers. The assay was immunoSEQ multiplex PCR, and TCRdb's table has in-frame clones only and misses some. The sample shows some 75,000 clones, 60% to 85% of them seen only once. Source material: PBMCs. The chain has TRBV2 and TRBJ2-3; 10 bases fit TRBD2. The receptor's source is a man aged 18 to 30 in good health and CMV-seropositive. CDR3 nucleotide sequence: TGTGCCAGCAGTGACGTGCTAGCGGGAGAAGATACGCAGTATTTT. Translated, it gives CASSDVLAGEDTQYF.